This is a list of T cell receptor beta chains from one sample in a study of blood T cell repertoires in COVID-19. Here immunoSEQ multiplex PCR was the method, and the copy in TCRdb shows in-frame clones only, minus some. This table has around 100,000 clones, roughly 90% appearing once. Sequencing was done on a sample of peripheral blood. All receptors come from a woman of 80 years or more in a cohort sampled during active COVID-19. Both conserved end residues are part of each CDR3. A D gene is named only where the DNA matches it firmly. Part of the rows lack a size; the others show once, few, many or a class for expanded clones.

V: TRBV7-9
D: NA
size: NA
J: TRBJ2-1
DNA: TGTGCCAGCACCCTTTCCGGGACTCGGTTCTTC
CDR3: CASTLSGTRFF

V: TRBV5-6
D: TRBD1
size: NA
J: TRBJ1-3
DNA: TGTGCCAGCAGTCAGACAGGGGGTGACGGAAACACCATATATTTT
CDR3: CASSQTGGDGNTIYF

V: TRBV7-9
D: NA
size: NA
J: TRBJ1-5
DNA: TGTGCCAGCAGCTTAAGTCAGGGTGGCAATCAGCCCCAGCATTTT
CDR3: CASSLSQGGNQPQHF

V: TRBV10-3
D: NA
size: NA
J: TRBJ2-1
DNA: TGTGCCATCAGCCCCGACAGTCGCTCCTACAATGAGCAGTTCTTC
CDR3: CAISPDSRSYNEQFF

V: TRBV5-5
D: TRBD1
size: NA
J: TRBJ1-5
DNA: TGTGCCAGCAGCTTGGAAGGGACAGGGGTGGGTCAGCCCCAGCATTTT
CDR3: CASSLEGTGVGQPQHF

V: TRBV7-9
D: NA
size: NA
J: TRBJ2-3
DNA: TGTGCCAGCAGCTCCGGGACAAAAGCCGATACGCAGTATTTT
CDR3: CASSSGTKADTQYF

V: TRBV18
D: TRBD1
size: NA
J: TRBJ2-5
DNA: TGTGCCAGCTCACCCGGACAGGGACGGGAAGAGACCCAGTACTTC
CDR3: CASSPGQGREETQYF

V: TRBV28
D: NA
size: NA
J: TRBJ1-5
DNA: TGTGCCAGCAGCTCATGGCCCGGGCAGCCCCAGCATTTT
CDR3: CASSSWPGQPQHF

V: TRBV12-3/TRBV12-4
D: NA
size: NA
J: TRBJ1-4
DNA: TGTGCCAGCAGTTTAGGAGGTGGGGAAAAACTGTTTTTT
CDR3: CASSLGGGEKLFF

V: TRBV6-4
D: NA
size: NA
J: TRBJ2-7
DNA: TGTGCCCCATCTCGCAGGGGCAACGAGCAGTACTTC
CDR3: CAPSRRGNEQYF

V: TRBV5-1
D: TRBD1
size: NA
J: TRBJ2-7
DNA: TGCGCCAGCAGCTTGTCACAGGGGGCTAGGGGCGAGCAGTACTTC
CDR3: CASSLSQGARGEQYF

V: TRBV11-2
D: TRBD2
size: NA
J: TRBJ2-1
DNA: TGTGCCAGCAGAACGTTTAGCGGGAGTTTTCTTGGTGAGCAGTTCTTC
CDR3: CASRTFSGSFLGEQFF

V: TRBV3-1/TRBV3-2
D: TRBD1
size: NA
J: TRBJ2-5
DNA: TGTGCCAGCAGCCAACCAGGGGGTGGGGAGACCCAGTACTTC
CDR3: CASSQPGGGETQYF

V: TRBV7-3
D: TRBD2
size: NA
J: TRBJ2-1
DNA: TGTGCCAGCAGTACGGGACTAGCGGGGGTCAGGTTATCCTACAATGAGCAGTTCTTC
CDR3: CASSTGLAGVRLSYNEQFF

V: TRBV30
D: NA
size: NA
J: TRBJ1-6
DNA: TGTGCCTGGATGACAGGCGTGAACTCCTATAATTCACCCCTCCACTTT
CDR3: CAWMTGVNSYNSPLHF

V: TRBV18
D: TRBD1
size: NA
J: TRBJ2-7
DNA: TGTGCCAGCTCGCTCGGGACAGGGGTTAGAGAGCAGTACTTC
CDR3: CASSLGTGVREQYF

V: TRBV12-3/TRBV12-4
D: NA
size: NA
J: TRBJ1-1
DNA: TGTGCCAGCAGTCCCCTGGAGGCTGAAGCTTTCTTT
CDR3: CASSPLEAEAFF

V: TRBV20-1
D: NA
size: NA
J: TRBJ1-2
DNA: TGCAGTGCTAGTGGGGGTGGAGGAGGTCTGGATGGCTACACCTTC
CDR3: CSASGGGGGLDGYTF

V: TRBV2
D: NA
size: NA
J: TRBJ1-3
DNA: TGTGCCAGCAGTGAAGGACAGTCCGGAAACACCATATATTTT
CDR3: CASSEGQSGNTIYF

V: TRBV28
D: NA
size: NA
J: TRBJ1-2
DNA: TGTGCCAGCAGATCAATTAGTACAGGGAAAGGCTACACCTTC
CDR3: CASRSISTGKGYTF

V: TRBV5-6
D: NA
size: NA
J: TRBJ1-2
DNA: TGTGCCAGCAGCTTGGCCCTTTCGGGGATTAACTATGGCTACACCTTC
CDR3: CASSLALSGINYGYTF

V: TRBV5-8
D: NA
size: NA
J: TRBJ1-5
DNA: TGTGCCAGCAGCCTGGGGCAGGGGAGACAGCCCCAGCATTTT
CDR3: CASSLGQGRQPQHF

V: TRBV20-1
D: TRBD1
size: once
J: TRBJ2-7
DNA: TGCAGTGCTATTGACAGGGGAGCCGCCTACGAGCAGTACTTC
CDR3: CSAIDRGAAYEQYF